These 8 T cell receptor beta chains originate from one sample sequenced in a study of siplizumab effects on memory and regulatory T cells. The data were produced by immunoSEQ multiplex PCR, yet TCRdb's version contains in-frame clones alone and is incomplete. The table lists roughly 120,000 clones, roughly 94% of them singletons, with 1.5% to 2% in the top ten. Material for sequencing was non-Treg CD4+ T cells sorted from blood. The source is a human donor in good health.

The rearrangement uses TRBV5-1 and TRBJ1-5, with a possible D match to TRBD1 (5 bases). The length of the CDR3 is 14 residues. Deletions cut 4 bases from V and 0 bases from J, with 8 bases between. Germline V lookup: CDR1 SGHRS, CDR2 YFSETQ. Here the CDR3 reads CASSNDSSNQPQHF. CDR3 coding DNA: TGCGCCAGCAGCAATGACAGTAGCAATCAGCCCCAGCATTTT.

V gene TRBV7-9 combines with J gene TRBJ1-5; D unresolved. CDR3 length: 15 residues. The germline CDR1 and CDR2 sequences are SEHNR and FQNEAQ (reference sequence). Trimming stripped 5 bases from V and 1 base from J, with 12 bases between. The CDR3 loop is CASSHGSISNQPQHF. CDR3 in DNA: TGTGCCAGCAGCCACGGCTCAATAAGCAATCAGCCCCAGCATTTT.

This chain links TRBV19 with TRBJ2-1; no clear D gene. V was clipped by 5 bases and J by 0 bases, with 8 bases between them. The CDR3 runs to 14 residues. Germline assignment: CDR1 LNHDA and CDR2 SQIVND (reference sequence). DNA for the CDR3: TGTGCCAGTAGTCCGGATGGCTCCTACAATGAGCAGTTCTTC. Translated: CASSPDGSYNEQFF.

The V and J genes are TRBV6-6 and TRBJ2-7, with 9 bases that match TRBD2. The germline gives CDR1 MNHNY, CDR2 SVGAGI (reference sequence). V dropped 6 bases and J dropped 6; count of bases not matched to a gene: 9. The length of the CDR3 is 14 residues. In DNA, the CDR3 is TGTGCCAGCAGGGCGGGGGGGCAAGCAGGCGAGCAGTACTTC. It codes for CASRAGGQAGEQYF.

This CDR3 is CAISGGTSASYEQYF. As DNA, the CDR3 is TGTGCCATCAGTGGGGGGACTAGCGCATCCTACGAGCAGTACTTC. The V call is TRBV10-3, the J call TRBJ2-7, with 10 bases that match TRBD2. Germline CDR1 reads ENHRY; CDR2 reads SYGVKD. V shed 4 bases and J 1 base; nucleotides not matched to a gene: 4. The CDR3 has 15 amino acids.

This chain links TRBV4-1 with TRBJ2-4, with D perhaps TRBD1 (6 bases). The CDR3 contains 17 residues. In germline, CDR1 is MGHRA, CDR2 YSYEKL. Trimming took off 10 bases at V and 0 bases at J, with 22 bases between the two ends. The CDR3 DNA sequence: TGCGCCACGTCGACTCCAGGGGCTCTCCTAGCCAAAAACATTCAGTACTTC. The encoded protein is CATSTPGALLAKNIQYF.

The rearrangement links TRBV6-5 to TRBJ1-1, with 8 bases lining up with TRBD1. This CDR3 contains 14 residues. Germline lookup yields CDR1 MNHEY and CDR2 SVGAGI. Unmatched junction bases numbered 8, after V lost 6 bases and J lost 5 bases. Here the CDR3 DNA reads TGTGCCAGCAGGGATACAGGGGGTAGGACTGAAGCTTTCTTT. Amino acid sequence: CASRDTGGRTEAFF.

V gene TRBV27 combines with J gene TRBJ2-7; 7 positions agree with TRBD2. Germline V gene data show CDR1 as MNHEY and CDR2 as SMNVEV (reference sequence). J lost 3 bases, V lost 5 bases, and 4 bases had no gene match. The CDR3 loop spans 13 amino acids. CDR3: CASSRTSSYEQYF. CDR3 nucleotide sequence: TGTGCCAGCAGTCGGACTAGTAGCTACGAGCAGTACTTC.